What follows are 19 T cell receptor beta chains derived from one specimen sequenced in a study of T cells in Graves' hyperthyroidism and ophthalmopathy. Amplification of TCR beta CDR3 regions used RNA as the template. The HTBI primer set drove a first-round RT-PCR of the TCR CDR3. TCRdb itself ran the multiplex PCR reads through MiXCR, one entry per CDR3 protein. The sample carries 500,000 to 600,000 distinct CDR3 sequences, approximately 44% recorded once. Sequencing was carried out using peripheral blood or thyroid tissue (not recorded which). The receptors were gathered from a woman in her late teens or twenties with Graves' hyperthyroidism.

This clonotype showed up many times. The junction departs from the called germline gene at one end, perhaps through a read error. CDR3 DNA: TGCGCCAGCAGCTTGGGATCGAACACTGAAGCTTTCTTT. It specifies CASSLGSNTEAFF. The rearrangement links TRBV27 to TRBJ1-1, with no clear D. This CDR3 spans 13 amino acids. Germline CDR1 is MNHEY and CDR2 is SMNVEV (reference sequence).

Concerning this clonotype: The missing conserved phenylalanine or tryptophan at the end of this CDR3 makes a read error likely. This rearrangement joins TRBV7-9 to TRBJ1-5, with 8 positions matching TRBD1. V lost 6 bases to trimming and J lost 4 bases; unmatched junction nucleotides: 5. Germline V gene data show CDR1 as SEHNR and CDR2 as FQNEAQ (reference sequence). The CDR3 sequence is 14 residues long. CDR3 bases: TGTGCCAGCAGGACAGGGGTGGCGAATCAGCCCCAGCATTCT. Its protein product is CASRTGVANQPQHS.

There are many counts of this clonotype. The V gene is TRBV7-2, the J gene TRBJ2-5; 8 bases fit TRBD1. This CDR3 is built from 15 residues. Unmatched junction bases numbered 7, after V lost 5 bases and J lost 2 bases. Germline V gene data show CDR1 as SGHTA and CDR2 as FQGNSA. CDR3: CASSIYYRGQETQYF. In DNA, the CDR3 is TGTGCCAGCAGCATCTACTACAGGGGGCAAGAGACCCAGTACTTC.

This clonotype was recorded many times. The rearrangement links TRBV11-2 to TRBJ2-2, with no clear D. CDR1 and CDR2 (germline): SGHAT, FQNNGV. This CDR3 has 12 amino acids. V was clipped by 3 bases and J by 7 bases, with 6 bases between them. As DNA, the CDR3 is TGTGCCAGCAGCTTTTACAACGGGGAGCTGTTTTTT. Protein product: CASSFYNGELFF.

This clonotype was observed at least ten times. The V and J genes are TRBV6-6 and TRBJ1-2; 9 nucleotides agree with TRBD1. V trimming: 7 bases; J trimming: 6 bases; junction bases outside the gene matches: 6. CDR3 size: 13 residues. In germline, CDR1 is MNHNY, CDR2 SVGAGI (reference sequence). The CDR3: CASTLGQGDGYTF. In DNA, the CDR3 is TGTGCCAGCACTCTGGGACAGGGCGATGGCTACACCTTC.

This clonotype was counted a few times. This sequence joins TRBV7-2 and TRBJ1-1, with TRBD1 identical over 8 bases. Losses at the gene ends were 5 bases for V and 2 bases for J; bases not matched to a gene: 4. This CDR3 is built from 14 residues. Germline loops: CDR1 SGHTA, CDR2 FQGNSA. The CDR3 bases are TGTGCCAGCAGCCACGACAGGGGCAACACTGAAGCTTTCTTT. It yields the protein CASSHDRGNTEAFF.

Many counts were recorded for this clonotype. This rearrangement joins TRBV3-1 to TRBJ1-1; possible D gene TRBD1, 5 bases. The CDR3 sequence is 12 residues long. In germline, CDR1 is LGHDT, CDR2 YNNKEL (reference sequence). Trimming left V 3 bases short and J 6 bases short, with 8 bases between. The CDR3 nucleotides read TGTGCCAGCAGCCATAAAGGGGCTGAAGCTTTCTTT. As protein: CASSHKGAEAFF.

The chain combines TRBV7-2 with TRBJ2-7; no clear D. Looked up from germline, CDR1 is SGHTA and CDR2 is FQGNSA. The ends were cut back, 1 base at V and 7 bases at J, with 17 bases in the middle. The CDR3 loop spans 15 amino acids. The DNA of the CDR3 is TGTGCCAGCAGCTTAGAAGGGTCTGGTCCCATTGAGCAGTACTTC. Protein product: CASSLEGSGPIEQYF.

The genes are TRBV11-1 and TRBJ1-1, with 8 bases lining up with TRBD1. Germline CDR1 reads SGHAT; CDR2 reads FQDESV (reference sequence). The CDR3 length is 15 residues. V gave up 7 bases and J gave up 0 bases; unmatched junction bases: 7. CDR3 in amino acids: CASIYGQGMNTEAFF. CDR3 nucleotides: TGTGCCAGCATATACGGACAGGGCATGAACACTGAAGCTTTCTTT.

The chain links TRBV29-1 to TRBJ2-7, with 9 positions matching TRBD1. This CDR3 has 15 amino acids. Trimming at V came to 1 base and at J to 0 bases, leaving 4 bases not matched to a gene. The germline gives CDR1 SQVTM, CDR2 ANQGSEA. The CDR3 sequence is CSVEGQGVASYEQYF. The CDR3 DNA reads TGCAGCGTTGAAGGACAGGGGGTCGCCTCCTACGAGCAGTACTTC.

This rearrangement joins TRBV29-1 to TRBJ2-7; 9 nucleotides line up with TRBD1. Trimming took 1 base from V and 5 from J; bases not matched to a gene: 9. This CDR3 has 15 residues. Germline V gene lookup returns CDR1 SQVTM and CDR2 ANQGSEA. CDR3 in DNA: TGCAGCGTTGAAGGCCAAGGACAGGGGCCCAACGAGCAGTACTTC. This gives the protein CSVEGQGQGPNEQYF.

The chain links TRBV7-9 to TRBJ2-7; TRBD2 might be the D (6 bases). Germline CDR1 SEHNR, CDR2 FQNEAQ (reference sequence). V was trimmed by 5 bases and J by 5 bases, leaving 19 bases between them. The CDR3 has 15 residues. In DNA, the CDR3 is TGTGCCAGCAGCCGTGGACTACCGGGAGCTCACGAGCAGTACTTC. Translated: CASSRGLPGAHEQYF.

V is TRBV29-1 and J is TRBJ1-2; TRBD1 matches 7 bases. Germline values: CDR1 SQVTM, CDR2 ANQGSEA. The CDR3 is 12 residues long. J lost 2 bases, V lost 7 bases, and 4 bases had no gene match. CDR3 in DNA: TGCAGCGCCGGACAGGAGAACTATGGCTACACCTTC. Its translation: CSAGQENYGYTF. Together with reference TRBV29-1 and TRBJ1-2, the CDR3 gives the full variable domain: SAVISQKPSRDICQRGTSLTIQCQVDSQVTMMFWYRQQPGQSLTLIATANQGSEATYESGFVIDKFPISRPNLTFSTLTVSNMSPEDSSIYLCSAGQENYGYTFGSGTRLTVV.

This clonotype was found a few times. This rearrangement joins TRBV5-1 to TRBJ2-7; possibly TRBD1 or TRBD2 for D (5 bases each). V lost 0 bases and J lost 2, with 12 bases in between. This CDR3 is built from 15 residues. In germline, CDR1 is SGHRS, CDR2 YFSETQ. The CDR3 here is CASSLDRGATYEQYF. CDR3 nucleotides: TGCGCCAGCAGCTTGGACCGAGGGGCGACCTACGAGCAGTACTTC.

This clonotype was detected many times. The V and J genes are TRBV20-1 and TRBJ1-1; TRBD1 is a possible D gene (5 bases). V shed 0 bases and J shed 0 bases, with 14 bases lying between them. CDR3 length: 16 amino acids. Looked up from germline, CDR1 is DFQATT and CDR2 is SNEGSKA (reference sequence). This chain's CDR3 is CSARDGASMMNTEAFF. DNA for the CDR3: TGCAGTGCTAGAGACGGGGCTTCCATGATGAACACTGAAGCTTTCTTT.

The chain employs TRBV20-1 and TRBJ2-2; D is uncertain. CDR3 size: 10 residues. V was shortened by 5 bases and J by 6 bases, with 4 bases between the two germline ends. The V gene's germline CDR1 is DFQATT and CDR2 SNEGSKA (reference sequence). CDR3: CSALAGELFF. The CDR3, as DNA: TGCAGTGCTCTCGCCGGGGAGCTGTTTTTT.

The CDR3: CSVGTGENSPLHF. In nucleotides, the CDR3 is TGCAGCGTCGGGACAGGGGAGAATTCACCCCTCCACTTT. V usage is TRBV29-1 and J usage is TRBJ1-6; 10 bases align to TRBD1. V shed 6 bases, J shed 7 bases, and the junction held 3 bases outside the gene matches. Germline loops: CDR1 SQVTM, CDR2 ANQGSEA. The CDR3 sequence is 13 residues long.

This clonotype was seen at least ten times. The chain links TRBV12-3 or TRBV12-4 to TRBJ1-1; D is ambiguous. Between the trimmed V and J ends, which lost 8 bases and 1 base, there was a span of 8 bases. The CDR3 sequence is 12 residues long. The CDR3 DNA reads TGTGCCAGCGGCCAGGCGAACACTGAAGCTTTCTTT. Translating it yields CASGQANTEAFF.

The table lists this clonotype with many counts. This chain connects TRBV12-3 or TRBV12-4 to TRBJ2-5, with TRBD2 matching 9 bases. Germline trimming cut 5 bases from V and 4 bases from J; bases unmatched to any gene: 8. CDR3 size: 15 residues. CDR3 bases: TGTGCCAGCAGTCGTATAGCGGGAGCAGGAGAGACCCAGTACTTC. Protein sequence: CASSRIAGAGETQYF.